This TCR beta chain was captured in a study of beta chain features in type 1 diabetes. The study's findings and limits: A closer apparent resemblance between naive, central memory and Treg TCRB repertoires was seen in patients than in healthy donors. Type 1 diabetes patients had TCRB CDR3s that were shorter (moderately but significantly so) in all four CD4+ subsets. TCRB rearrangement may or may not be influenced by HLA type; here this remained unresolved.

CD45RO/CCR7/CD25/CD127/CD95/CD27 separated CD4+ naive, central memory, regulatory and stem cell-like memory cells by sorting. This CDR3 has 14 residues. V was pared by 3 bases and J by 5 bases, with 6 bases of the junction left unmatched. CDR1 and CDR2 from the germline V gene are KGHSH and LQKENI. The sample holds a few counts of this clone. As yet, its antigen is unknown. Expressed TCRB transcripts were sequenced because the entire RNA isolate underwent reverse transcription. Sequenced by immunoSEQ multiplex PCR; TCRdb stores in-frame clones only, minus some. The table includes 240,000 or so clones, approximately 15% detected once.

Sequences were obtained from naive CD4+ T cells from blood. The receptor comes from a man aged 25 to 45 with type 1 diabetes. The rearrangement uses TRBV18 and TRBJ1-2; 7 bases map to TRBD1. CDR3 nucleotides: TGTGCCAGCTCACCGTCGGGGACAGCTTATGGCTACACCTTC. Protein: CASSPSGTAYGYTF. Supplemented by reference TRBV18 and TRBJ1-2, the full variable domain reads NAGVMQNPRHLVRRRGQEARLRCSPMKGHSHVYWYRQLPEEGLKFMVYLQKENIIDESGMPKERFSAEFPKEGPSILRIQQVVRGDSAAYFCASSPSGTAYGYTFGSGTRLTVV.